This T cell receptor beta chain was retrieved from a study of blood T cell repertoires in COVID-19. Study as a whole: Specimens from acute and convalescent COVID-19 originated in the United States, Italy and Spain.

Seattle patient enrollment occurred during active infection, with longitudinal follow-up thereafter. The CDR3 spans 14 residues. The germline CDR1 and CDR2 sequences are MNHNY and SVGAGI (reference sequence). V lost 2 bases, J lost 5 bases, and 4 bases stayed unmatched. As handled by the study authors: Counts of nucleated cells, estimated from reference gene primer amplification, were obtained. The data were produced by immunoSEQ multiplex PCR, yet TCRdb's version contains in-frame clones alone and is incomplete. That table furnishes V, J and clone size, whereas the DNA furnished D and trimming. The repertoire has about 150,000 clones, less than 90% of them found once; the top ten carry approximately 2.5%.

The sample consisted of peripheral blood. The V gene is TRBV6-6, the J gene TRBJ2-5, with 8 positions matching TRBD2. The TCR originated in a human donor with COVID-19, enrolled during active disease. The donor label of this sample is uncertain. CDR3 in amino acids: CASSYAGGRETQYF. The CDR3 DNA sequence: TGTGCCAGCAGTTACGCGGGGGGCCGGGAGACCCAGTACTTC.